This T cell receptor (beta chain) appears in the sequencing data of a study of cytomegalovirus exposure and HLA in healthy donors. General study points: Earlier findings revealed that most TCR beta V segments proved productive either about 87% or about 30% of the time. CMV serostatus alone was available as immune exposure information.

This CDR3 is built from 16 residues. Germline CDR1 is MNHEY and CDR2 is SMNVEV (reference sequence). Trimming removed 3 bases at V and 6 bases at J, with 18 bases between. Turning to this clone: What it binds is unknown.

The primer mix had 60 Vbeta and 13 Jbeta primers. Repertoires were generated with immunoSEQ multiplex PCR, while TCRdb's copy carries only in-frame clones and drops some. The sample holds about 130,000 clones. J is TRBJ1-5 and V is TRBV27, with D possibly matching TRBD1 (6 bases). This receptor was identified in a man aged 18-30 years in good health and CMV-seronegative. Sequencing was performed on PBMCs. CDR3 nucleotide sequence: TGTGCCAGCAGTTTTTTGATCACAGGGTTTCGTCAGCCCCAGCATTTT. It encodes CASSFLITGFRQPQHF.